The 21 T cell receptor beta chains below all came from one sample that was sequenced in a study of blood T cell repertoires in COVID-19. Profiling relied on immunoSEQ multiplex PCR, and the TCRdb table lists in-frame clones only, not all of them. The sample lists around 29,000 clones, 87% seen once, with about 10% in the top ten. The source material was peripheral blood. These receptors were collected from a human donor in a cohort sampled during active COVID-19.

J is TRBJ1-1 and V is TRBV19; D remains ambiguous. The V gene lost 1 base and the J gene lost 1 base, with 7 bases spanning the gap. Germline values: CDR1 LNHDA, CDR2 SQIVND (reference sequence). The CDR3 sequence is 14 residues long. The CDR3 protein is CASSIGGRNTEAFF. The CDR3 coding sequence is TGTGCCAGTAGTATAGGAGGAAGGAACACTGAAGCTTTCTTT.

This sequence joins TRBV6-1 and TRBJ2-3; D perhaps matches TRBD2 (6 bases). Trimming shortened V by 2 bases and J by 4 bases, and 10 bases separated the two germline ends. The CDR3 sequence is 14 residues long. From germline, CDR1 is MNHNS and CDR2 SASEGT. The CDR3 sequence: CASSERASADTQYF. In DNA form, the CDR3 reads TGTGCCAGCAGTGAACGGGCTAGCGCAGATACGCAGTATTTT.

This clone was found once. The chain has TRBV7-3 and TRBJ2-2, with 7 bases matching TRBD1. CDR3 length: 16 residues. The junction had 7 bases not matched to a gene; V was cut back by 1 base and J by 5 bases. Germline V gene sequence: CDR1 SGHTA, CDR2 FQGTGA. Here the CDR3 DNA reads TGTGCCAGCAGCTTAAACCCAGGGGGTGGAACCGGGGAGCTGTTTTTT. This gives the protein CASSLNPGGGTGELFF.

The chain combines TRBV7-8 with TRBJ2-1; 7 bases map to TRBD2. CDR3 length: 15 residues. J lost 6 bases, V lost 3 bases, and 8 bases had no gene match. The germline V gene has CDR1 SGHVS and CDR2 FQNEAQ. CDR3 coding DNA: TGTGCCAGCAGCTTCCCGGGACTAAGCGTCAATGAGCAGTTCTTC. Residues: CASSFPGLSVNEQFF.

The chain couples TRBV27 to TRBJ2-7; 11 positions agree with TRBD2. CDR1 is MNHEY and CDR2 is SMNVEV in the germline V gene (reference sequence). With 6 bases clipped from V and 3 bases from J, the junction kept 7 bases outside the gene matches. The CDR3 runs to 15 residues. The CDR3 sequence is CASRFASGGRYEQYF. The CDR3 DNA follows: TGTGCCAGCAGGTTCGCTAGCGGGGGGCGCTACGAGCAGTACTTC.

The chain links TRBV7-2 to TRBJ2-7; a weak D match, TRBD1 (6 bases). V lost 6 bases, J lost 4 bases, and 16 bases lay in between. CDR1 SGHTA and CDR2 FQGNSA come from the germline V gene. The CDR3 extends over 14 amino acids. The CDR3 loop reads CASSLHRVGYEQYF. The CDR3 bases are TGTGCCAGCAGTCTTCACAGGGTAGGGTACGAGCAGTACTTC. Together with reference TRBV7-2 and TRBJ2-7, the CDR3 gives the full variable domain: GAGVSQSPSNKVTEKGKDVELRCDPISGHTALYWYRQSLGQGLEFLIYFQGNSAPDKSGLPSDRFSAERTGGSVSTLTIQRTQQEDSAVYLCASSLHRVGYEQYFGPGTRLTVT.

The rearrangement links TRBV29-1 to TRBJ1-6; possibly TRBD1 for D (5 bases). This CDR3 comprises 13 residues. Germline loops: CDR1 SQVTM, CDR2 ANQGSEA. Trimming took off 4 bases at V and 8 bases at J, with 12 bases between the two ends. CDR3 DNA sequence: TGCAGCGTTGGGGAGGGGAGTGATTCACCCCTCCACTTT. Its protein is CSVGEGSDSPLHF.

This clone was found a few times. V is TRBV5-1 and J is TRBJ2-3; D gene uncertain. CDR3 length equals 14 residues. Trimming removed 0 bases at V and 2 bases at J, with 7 bases between. Germline lookup yields CDR1 SGHRS and CDR2 YFSETQ. The CDR3 DNA reads as TGCGCCAGCAGCTTGGGCAGTACCACAGATACGCAGTATTTT. Amino acids: CASSLGSTTDTQYF.

The V and J genes are TRBV7-2 and TRBJ2-1; no clear D. V was pared by 5 bases and J by 5 bases, with 10 bases between. Germline assignment: CDR1 SGHTA and CDR2 FQGNSA. There are 13 residues in the CDR3. The CDR3 nucleotides read TGTGCCAGCAGCGCGACACTTCACAATGAGCAGTTCTTC. Protein product: CASSATLHNEQFF.

The chain carries TRBV3-1 (or the pseudogene TRBV3-2) and TRBJ2-3; TRBD2 matches 13 bases. Unmatched junction bases numbered 7, after V lost 3 bases and J lost 4 bases. The CDR3 consists of 17 residues. The germline V gene encodes CDR1 LGHDT and CDR2 YNNKEL (reference sequence). The CDR3 bases are TGTGCCAGCAGCCAGTTACTCGGACTAGCGGGGGCAGATACGCAGTATTTT. It codes for CASSQLLGLAGADTQYF.

The rearrangement links TRBV19 to TRBJ1-2, with 9 bases identical to TRBD1. CDR1 and CDR2 (germline): LNHDA, SQIVND (reference sequence). The CDR3 covers 14 residues. The V and J ends lost 9 bases and 5 bases, in that order; junction bases with no gene match: 10. DNA for the CDR3: TGTGCCAGCCACCAGGGACAGGGAAATTATGGCTACACCTTC. Its translation is CASHQGQGNYGYTF.

The chain carries TRBV10-1 and TRBJ2-2, with D perhaps TRBD2 (6 bases). V was trimmed by 6 bases and J by 5 bases, leaving 13 bases between them. The CDR3 length is 14 residues. Germline CDR1 is WNHNN and CDR2 is SYGVQD (reference sequence). The chain's CDR3 is CASRRDGATGELFF. The CDR3 bases are TGCGCCAGCAGGCGGGACGGCGCAACCGGGGAGCTGTTTTTT.

V gene TRBV5-4 combines with J gene TRBJ1-1; D might be TRBD1 (5 bases). The ends were cut back, 7 bases at V and 6 bases at J, with 16 bases in the middle. Germline CDR1 reads SGHNT; CDR2 reads YYREEE (reference sequence). This CDR3 region has 13 residues. This CDR3 reads CASAGGAGAEAFF. CDR3 nucleotides: TGTGCCAGCGCGGGAGGGGCGGGGGCTGAAGCTTTCTTT.

V gene TRBV2 combines with J gene TRBJ2-7; TRBD2 matches 14 bases. The CDR3 length is 15 residues. Germline CDR1 and CDR2: SNHLY and FYNNEI. V shed 5 bases, J shed 7 bases, and the junction held 7 bases outside the gene matches. The CDR3 protein is CASSTGTSGGLEQYF. DNA for the CDR3: TGTGCCAGCAGTACCGGGACTAGCGGGGGCCTGGAGCAGTACTTC. The variable domain in full, with the rest retrieved from reference TRBV2 and TRBJ2-7, is EPEVTQTPSHQVTQMGQEVILRCVPISNHLYFYWYRQILGQKVEFLVSFYNNEISEKSEIFDDQFSVERPDGSNFTLKIRSTKLEDSAMYFCASSTGTSGGLEQYFGPGTRLTVT.

The V call is TRBV6-6, the J call TRBJ2-7; D unclear. CDR3 length equals 15 residues. V lost 2 bases and J 2 bases, leaving 13 bases between the germline ends. Looked up from germline, CDR1 is MNHNY and CDR2 is SVGAGI (reference sequence). CDR3 residues: CASSYAAVSTYEQYF. CDR3 bases: TGTGCCAGCAGTTACGCGGCAGTATCTACCTACGAGCAGTACTTC.

The chain carries TRBV18 and TRBJ2-5, with 8 bases aligning to TRBD2. The CDR3 is 14 amino acids. Germline V CDR1 and CDR2: KGHSH, LQKENI. V was clipped by 0 bases and J by 9 bases; unmatched bases: 6. CDR3 loop: CASSPPLSGKAQYF. For the CDR3, the DNA is TGTGCCAGCTCACCACCGCTTAGCGGGAAGGCCCAGTACTTC.

The chain joins TRBV5-4 to TRBJ1-1, with D tentatively TRBD1 (6 bases). Germline V CDR1 and CDR2: SGHNT, YYREEE (reference sequence). V was pared by 4 bases and J by 0 bases, with 13 bases between. The length of the CDR3 is 15 residues. CDR3 protein: CASSPGQGMNTEAFF. The CDR3 nucleotides read TGTGCCAGCAGCCCTGGCCAGGGGATGAACACTGAAGCTTTCTTT.

The V gene is TRBV6-1, the J gene TRBJ2-4, with 8 nucleotides matching TRBD2. V was pared by 1 base and J by 8 bases, with 4 bases of the junction left unmatched. The CDR3 totals 14 residues. Germline CDR1 reads MNHNS; CDR2 reads SASEGT. The CDR3 nucleotides read TGTGCCAGCAGTGAAGTGACTAGCGTGTACATTCAGTACTTC. Protein product: CASSEVTSVYIQYF.

This clone came up once. V gene TRBV19 combines with J gene TRBJ2-1, with D possibly being TRBD1 (5 bases). The germline gives CDR1 LNHDA, CDR2 SQIVND (reference sequence). The CDR3 loop spans 15 amino acids. Trimming removed 5 bases from V and 0 bases from J, with 11 bases in between. In DNA, the CDR3 is TGTGCCAGTAGTCCAGGACAAAGCTCCTACAATGAGCAGTTCTTC. This translates into CASSPGQSSYNEQFF.

This sequence joins TRBV27 and TRBJ1-1, with 7 bases identical to TRBD1. This CDR3 is built from 13 residues. The junction had 5 bases not matched to a gene; V was cut back by 5 bases and J by 5 bases. Germline-derived CDR1 and CDR2 are MNHEY and SMNVEV (reference sequence). The CDR3 DNA is TGTGCCAGCAGTCACCCGACAGGGACTGAAGCTTTCTTT. This translates into CASSHPTGTEAFF.

The V call is TRBV7-2, the J call TRBJ1-5; no definite D call. Germline V CDR1 and CDR2: SGHTA, FQGNSA. The CDR3 length is 14 residues. V was pared by 5 bases and J by 4 bases, with 12 bases between. CDR3 nucleotides: TGTGCCAGCAGCCCTACTTTCAATAATCAGCCCCAGCATTTT. Translation: CASSPTFNNQPQHF.